This T cell receptor beta chain was sequenced during a study of control samples from healthy donors and cancer patients. Clones were sequenced by immunoSEQ multiplex PCR, and TCRdb holds only the in-frame ones, with some missing. The data hold roughly 40,000 clones, with around four fifths observed a single time. This clone was seen once. The specimen sequenced was blood. The sequence derives from a man aged 55 to 70 in good health.

The CDR3: CASSLGATEAFF. The CDR3 nucleotides are TGTGCCAGCAGCTTGGGGGCCACTGAAGCTTTCTTT. This rearrangement joins TRBV11-2 to TRBJ1-1; D possibly corresponds to TRBD1 (6 bases). In germline, CDR1 is SGHAT, CDR2 FQNNGV. This CDR3 contains 12 residues. Between the trimmed V and J ends, which lost 3 bases and 4 bases, there was a span of 6 bases.